This T cell receptor beta chain is from a study of T-cell reconstitution after alpha-beta-depleted transplantation in children. Library preparation (for TCRbeta) was performed with unique molecular identifiers. TCRdb ran MiXCR on the PCR reads and lists one entry per CDR3 protein. The data contain some 840,000 distinct CDR3 sequences, around 17% of them singletons. General observations from the study: There were reportedly several hundred expanded graft clones from which alpha-beta T cells came about two months after transplant. A year post-transplant, T-cell counts and diversity derived mostly from newly produced T cells.

CDR1 is SNHLY and CDR2 is FYNNEI in the germline V gene. This CDR3 is built from 15 residues. Trimming took 5 bases from V and 2 from J; bases not matched to a gene: 6. This clonotype occurred a few times. The antigen is not known. The chain has TRBV2 and TRBJ2-1; 7 bases align to TRBD2. The specimen was PBMCs, mostly from graft donor cells, collected 360 days after TCRalphabeta/CD19-depleted stem cell transplant. The source of this sequence is a male patient aged 10-17 years who had a stem cell transplant for acute lymphoblastic leukemia, so the T cells may come from the graft donor. The CDR3 region has the DNA TGTGCCAGCAGTTTACGGGAGGTAACCTACAATGAGCAGTTCTTC. This codes for CASSLREVTYNEQFF. The full variable domain, rest sourced from reference TRBV2 and TRBJ2-1, is EPEVTQTPSHQVTQMGQEVILRCVPISNHLYFYWYRQILGQKVEFLVSFYNNEISEKSEIFDDQFSVERPDGSNFTLKIRSTKLEDSAMYFCASSLREVTYNEQFFGPGTRLTVL.